This TCR beta chain was recorded in a study of human T cells and chemical hapten exposure. Germline CDR1 reads SGHVS; CDR2 reads FNYEAQ. The CDR3 contains 16 residues. The V segment lost 1 base and the J segment 3 bases; nucleotides outside the gene matches: 6. TCRdb reprocessed the RACE reads via MiXCR and lists one record per CDR3 protein. Here the sample spans 140,000 or so distinct CDR3 sequences, roughly 12% being singletons. Regarding time point: patch test 2, 6 weeks after DPC sensitization. Regarding treatment: therapeutic diphenylcyclopropenone sensitization with weekly scalp DPC. The sample consisted of whole blood, taken in connection with sensitization to the hapten diphenylcyclopropenone (DPC). This receptor was obtained from a woman between 45 and 65 years old with alopecia areata. Some clones in this sample may be carry-over from other donors' samples. This rearrangement joins TRBV7-6 to TRBJ2-3, with 8 nucleotides matching TRBD2. The CDR3 coding sequence is TGTGCCAGCAGCTTAGGGACGGGAGGGCCGACAGATACGCAGTATTTT. Protein sequence: CASSLGTGGPTDTQYF.